Listed below are T cell receptor beta chains from one sample, sequenced in a study of cytomegalovirus exposure and HLA in healthy donors. The table came from immunoSEQ multiplex PCR; TCRdb's copy has only in-frame clones and leaves some out. This table holds approximately 150,000 clones. The sequenced sample consisted of PBMCs. Every receptor here comes from a male donor in good health and CMV-seronegative. CDR3s include the opening cysteine and the closing phenylalanine or tryptophan.

>TRBV28|TRBJ1-1
CASREGGTEAFF
>TRBV7-2|TRBJ1-5
CASRLGQYNQPQHF
>TRBV7-9|TRBJ1-1
CASSLSGDTEAFF
>TRBV10-3|TRBJ1-2
CAISERQGAFYGYTF
>TRBV4-2|TRBJ1-2
CASSQGQGGYGYTF
>TRBV7-7|TRBJ2-5
CASSPTSGVETQYF
>TRBV18|TRBJ2-1
CASSPAGGNEQFF
>TRBV6-1|TRBJ1-5
CASVRQSNQPQHF
>TRBV2|TRBJ1-5
CASSDGVGNQPQHF
>TRBV9|TRBJ1-5
CASSVQTGQGEGNQPQHF
>TRBV7-9|TRBJ1-1
CASSLGLENTEAFF
>TRBV7-9|TRBJ2-2
CASSLSEITGELFF
>TRBV5-1|TRBJ1-1
CASSSRVNTEAFF
>TRBV5-6|TRBJ1-1
CASSFGTGDEAFF
>TRBV11-2|TRBJ2-1
CASSSPLGGAKNNEQFF
>TRBV7-2|TRBJ1-1
CASSFTRDGTEAFF
>TRBV6-5|TRBJ1-5
CASTPTGVNQPQHF
>TRBV27|TRBJ1-2
CASSLDGSGAAGYTF
>TRBV28|TRBJ1-2
CASSLAVGGYGYTF
>TRBV6-1|TRBJ2-3
CASSDVTSGRTTDTQYF
>TRBV6-1|TRBJ1-1
CASSEQGNTEAFF
>TRBV29-1|TRBJ2-6
CSVAGGEGANVLTF
>TRBV6-5|TRBJ2-3
CASSHEWTGTDTQYF
>TRBV30|TRBJ1-4
CAWSFGVSTNEKLFF
>TRBV28|TRBJ2-3
CASTSPPDTQYF
>TRBV7-9|TRBJ2-3
CASSSGTSVTDTQYF
>TRBV27|TRBJ2-7
CASSLSVDRVTYEQYF
>TRBV7-9|TRBJ2-7
CASSTGTGSYEQYF
>TRBV6-1|TRBJ1-2
CASSHREDYGYTF
>TRBV7-8|TRBJ2-7
CASSPRTSGSYEQYF
>TRBV10-3|TRBJ2-7
CAIRGGQATGEQYF
>TRBV6-1|TRBJ1-5
CASSVRHPQNQPQHF
>TRBV27|TRBJ1-1
CASGGARDTEAFF
>TRBV4-2|TRBJ1-2
CASSQEQAAGDGYTF
>TRBV18|TRBJ2-2
CASSSLLAGTGELFF
>TRBV19|TRBJ2-7
CASSLSGRAEGEQYF
>TRBV29-1|TRBJ2-3
CSVVPRVITDTQYF
>TRBV9|TRBJ1-1
CASIGTGGTEAFF
>TRBV28|TRBJ2-1
CASSWFSGSRLYNEQFF
>TRBV7-6|TRBJ2-2
CASSLLQGGTGELFF
>TRBV9|TRBJ2-2
CASSVGTRGLNTGELFF
>TRBV7-9|TRBJ2-7
CASSLAGTGNSYEQYF
>TRBV7-6|TRBJ2-5
CASSPPSGYQETQYF
>TRBV6-1|TRBJ1-2
CASSRDRWVFGGYTF
>TRBV9|TRBJ1-1
CASSPRGQGGTEAFF
>TRBV18|TRBJ2-7
CASSPVNINAEQYF
>TRBV11-2|TRBJ2-5
CASSFSGRGETQYF
>TRBV28|TRBJ1-1
CASHWGLEAFF
>TRBV18|TRBJ2-7
CASSPLPTSYEQYF
>TRBV30|TRBJ2-7
CAWSKGVAYEQYF
>TRBV7-9|TRBJ1-2
CASSLAHPRQGADGYTF
>TRBV5-4|TRBJ1-1
CASSFSGEVAFF
>TRBV6-5|TRBJ2-7
CASSRNKNRGQYF
>TRBV5-1|TRBJ2-7
CASSLAGSSYEQYF
>TRBV19|TRBJ2-5
CASSIAVPETQYF
>TRBV15|TRBJ2-7
CATSRRRGQGYEQYF
>TRBV18|TRBJ2-7
CASSLQQGTYEQYF
>TRBV10-2|TRBJ1-2
CASSASLGQGNYGYTF
>TRBV9|TRBJ1-1
CASSEQGNTEAFF
>TRBV6-1|TRBJ1-2
CASSEIRSYTF